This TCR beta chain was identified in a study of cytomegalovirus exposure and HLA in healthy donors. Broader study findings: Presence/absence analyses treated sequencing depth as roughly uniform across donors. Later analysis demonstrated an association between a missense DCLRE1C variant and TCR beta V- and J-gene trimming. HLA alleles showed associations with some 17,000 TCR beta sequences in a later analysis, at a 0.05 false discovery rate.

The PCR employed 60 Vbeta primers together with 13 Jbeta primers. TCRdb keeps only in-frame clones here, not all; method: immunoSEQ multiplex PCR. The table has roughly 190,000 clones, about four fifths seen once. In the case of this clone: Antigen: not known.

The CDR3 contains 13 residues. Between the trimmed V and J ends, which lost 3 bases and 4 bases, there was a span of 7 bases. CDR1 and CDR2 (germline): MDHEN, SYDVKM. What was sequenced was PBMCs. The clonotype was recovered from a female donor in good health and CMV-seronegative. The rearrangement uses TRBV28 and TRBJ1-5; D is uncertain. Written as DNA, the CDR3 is TGTGCCAGCAGTTTGGAGTTAAATCAGCCCCAGCATTTT. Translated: CASSLELNQPQHF.